In this sample, the clone carrying this T cell receptor (beta chain) turned up a few times. Original processing notes: Amplification from reference gene primers served as the basis for estimated nucleated cell counts. Some clones are missing from TCRdb's copy, which holds only in-frame ones; the method was immunoSEQ multiplex PCR. The DNA was the basis for D and trimming; V, J and clone size are from that table. The table lists under 250,000 clones, just under 85% of them singletons. The data were taken from a study of blood T cell repertoires in COVID-19. Study as a whole: Samples representing acute and convalescent COVID-19 were sourced from the United States, Italy and Spain. The analysed material was cDNA or gDNA that came from T cells, B-cell-depleted T cells, or PBMCs.

The CDR3 consists of 16 residues. The V end lost 1 base, the J end lost 2 bases, and 12 bases lay between the germline ends. The germline gives CDR1 SGHNT, CDR2 YENEEA. The chain links TRBV11-3 to TRBJ2-1, with D perhaps TRBD2 (7 bases). The sequenced material came from peripheral blood. This clonotype was sampled from an elderly man with acute or convalescent COVID-19. The CDR3 nucleotides are TGTGCCAGCAGCTTAGTAGGGGGGGTCACCTACAATGAGCAGTTCTTC. This sequence encodes CASSLVGGVTYNEQFF.